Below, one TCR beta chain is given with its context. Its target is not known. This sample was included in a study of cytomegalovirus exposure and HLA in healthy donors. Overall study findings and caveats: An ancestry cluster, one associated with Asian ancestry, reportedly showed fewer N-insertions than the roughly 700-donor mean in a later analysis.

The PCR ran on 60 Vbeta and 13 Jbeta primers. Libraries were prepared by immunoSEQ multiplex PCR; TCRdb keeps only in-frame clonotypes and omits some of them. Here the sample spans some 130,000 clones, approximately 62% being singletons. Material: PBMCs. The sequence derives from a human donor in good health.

The CDR3 spells CASSQERTTQETQYF. The CDR3 DNA reads as TGCGCCAGCAGCCAAGAAAGGACAACTCAAGAGACCCAGTACTTC. The chain combines TRBV4-3 with TRBJ2-5, with D perhaps matching TRBD1 (5 bases). The V gene lost 0 bases and the J gene lost 2 bases, with 10 bases spanning the gap. Per the germline V gene, CDR1 is LGHNA and CDR2 is YSLEER. The CDR3 is made up of 15 amino acids.